This TCR beta chain was sequenced in a study of PD-1 blockade in classical Hodgkin lymphoma. Profiling relied on immunoSEQ multiplex PCR, and the TCRdb table lists in-frame clones only, not all of them. The data show some 52,000 clones, 86% seen once. CDR3 length equals 13 residues. With 4 bases removed from V and 5 bases from J, the gap between germline ends came to 10 bases. Germline V gene lookup returns CDR1 SGHRS and CDR2 YFSETQ. Time point here: cycle 4 day 1 (C4D1), after more than 5 weeks of nivolumab. Every patient was affected by relapse after autologous stem cell transplantation, while exposure to brentuximab vedotin was not uniform. Progressive disease, partial response or complete response was each patient's best response.

The chain is built from TRBV5-1 and TRBJ2-1; D ambiguous. This specimen was peripheral blood mononuclear cells (PBMCs), taken before the fourth cycle of nivolumab. This receptor was identified in a human donor with classical Hodgkin lymphoma. The CDR3 DNA is TGCGCCAGCAGCACCCTGACTGACAATGAGCAGTTCTTC. Translation: CASSTLTDNEQFF.